The 27 T cell receptor beta chains given below trace back to one sample, sequenced in a study of shared clonotypes between healthy human individuals. Only in-frame clones appear in the TCRdb table, and some are missing; sequencing was by immunoSEQ multiplex PCR. The sample records about 530,000 clones, 96% being singletons. Sequences were obtained from naive CD4+ T cells sorted from blood. The subset was: CD45RA+ positively selected. The source of these receptors is a woman in her twenties or thirties in good health.

V gene TRBV19 combines with J gene TRBJ2-1, with 9 bases aligning to TRBD1. V shed 4 bases, J shed 7 bases, and the junction held 11 bases outside the gene matches. Germline V CDR1 and CDR2: LNHDA, SQIVND (reference sequence). The length of the CDR3 is 16 residues. CDR3 loop: CASSTPPDRGRNEQFF. The CDR3 nucleotides read TGTGCCAGTAGTACCCCCCCGGACAGGGGCCGTAATGAGCAGTTCTTC.

CDR3 residues: CASSSTSGTNEQYF. The CDR3 coding sequence is TGTGCCAGTAGTTCTACCTCCGGGACAAACGAGCAGTACTTC. The V and J genes are TRBV19 and TRBJ2-7, with D perhaps TRBD1 (6 bases). Germline values: CDR1 LNHDA, CDR2 SQIVND (reference sequence). Trimming shortened V by 5 bases and J by 5 bases, and 16 bases separated the two germline ends. The length of the CDR3 is 14 residues.

The gene calls are TRBV11-2 and TRBJ1-3; TRBD1 aligns across 8 bases. The germline gives CDR1 SGHAT, CDR2 FQNNGV. Unmatched junction bases numbered 11, after V lost 5 bases and J lost 5 bases. The CDR3 loop spans 16 amino acids. The CDR3 nucleotides are TGTGCCAGCAGCCCAATCGGACAGGGAAGACGAAACACCATATATTTT. Translation gives CASSPIGQGRRNTIYF.

This clone was detected once. V gene TRBV7-9 combines with J gene TRBJ2-7; perhaps D is TRBD1 or TRBD2 (5 bases each). The CDR3 runs 13 residues. Trimming shortened V by 6 bases and J by 1 base, and 10 bases separated the two germline ends. CDR1 and CDR2 (germline): SEHNR, FQNEAQ (reference sequence). CDR3 protein: CASSTGPSYEQYF. Written as DNA, the CDR3 is TGTGCCAGCAGTACGGGACCGTCCTACGAGCAGTACTTC.

V is TRBV5-1 and J is TRBJ2-7; no reliable D call. V lost 0 bases to trimming and J lost 3 bases, with 13 bases between them. The CDR3 covers 15 residues. The germline V gene encodes CDR1 SGHRS and CDR2 YFSETQ. CDR3 nucleotide sequence: TGCGCCAGCAGCTTGGACGGGCAATCGATCTACGAGCAGTACTTC. It encodes CASSLDGQSIYEQYF. The full variable domain, rest sourced from reference TRBV5-1 and TRBJ2-7, is KAGVTQTPRYLIKTRGQQVTLSCSPISGHRSVSWYQQTPGQGLQFLFEYFSETQRNKGNFPGRFSGRQFSNSRSEMNVSTLELGDSALYLCASSLDGQSIYEQYFGPGTRLTVT.

The V call is TRBV25-1, the J call TRBJ2-7; perhaps TRBD2 as D (6 bases). CDR1 MGHDK and CDR2 SYGVNS come from the germline V gene. V lost 3 bases, J lost 5 bases, and 11 bases lay in between. CDR3 length: 13 residues. The CDR3 bases are TGTGCCAGCAGTGACCTCTGGGGGGACGAGCAGTACTTC. Its translation is CASSDLWGDEQYF.

The chain recombines TRBV27 with TRBJ2-7; 7 bases line up with TRBD1. J gave up 6 bases and V 6 bases, and 14 bases lay outside the gene matches. The CDR3 extends over 15 amino acids. From germline, CDR1 is MNHEY and CDR2 SMNVEV (reference sequence). The CDR3 bases are TGTGCCAGCAGACGCGACAGGGACGGGGTTCGCGAGCAGTACTTC. This codes for CASRRDRDGVREQYF.

V and J are TRBV9 and TRBJ2-7, with D unclear. Germline values: CDR1 SGDLS, CDR2 YYNGEE. The CDR3 has 11 residues. The V end lost 5 bases, the J end lost 7 bases, and 10 bases lay between the germline ends. The CDR3 DNA reads TGTGCCAGCAGGAAAGATGGGGAGCAGTACTTC. Its translation is CASRKDGEQYF.

The chain employs TRBV7-2 and TRBJ2-5, with 12 bases lining up with TRBD2. Germline trimming cut 4 bases from V and 0 bases from J; bases unmatched to any gene: 6. CDR3 length equals 17 residues. Germline CDR1 SGHTA, CDR2 FQGNSA. The CDR3 DNA follows: TGTGCCAGCAGCTCGACTAGCGGGAGAGGGTACCAAGAGACCCAGTACTTC. Translation gives CASSSTSGRGYQETQYF.

This clone appeared a single time. The chain has TRBV19 and TRBJ1-1, with 7 bases aligning to TRBD1. Germline CDR1 is LNHDA and CDR2 is SQIVND (reference sequence). J was trimmed by 1 base and V by 4 bases; bases with no gene match: 6. This CDR3 is 15 amino acids long. The CDR3 is CASSTAGGANTEAFF. The CDR3 bases are TGTGCCAGTAGTACCGCAGGGGGGGCGAACACTGAAGCTTTCTTT.

The chain recombines TRBV4-1 with TRBJ2-7; the D gene is possibly TRBD1 (6 bases). Germline lookup yields CDR1 MGHRA and CDR2 YSYEKL. The CDR3 runs to 13 residues. Trimming left V 2 bases short and J 6 bases short, with 11 bases between. CDR3 protein: CASSQIQGSEQYF. Here the CDR3 DNA reads TGCGCCAGCAGCCAAATACAGGGTAGCGAGCAGTACTTC.

The chain employs TRBV6-6 and TRBJ1-2; 9 bases fit TRBD1. The V and J ends lost 2 bases and 8 bases, in that order; junction bases with no gene match: 9. The CDR3 totals 15 residues. Germline V lookup: CDR1 MNHNY, CDR2 SVGAGI (reference sequence). CDR3 bases: TGTGCCAGCAGTTACGGAGGGACAGGGACGGAGGGCTACACCTTC. It is translated as CASSYGGTGTEGYTF.

The chain is built from TRBV19 and TRBJ2-7; 7 bases agree with TRBD1. Trimming removed 7 bases from V and 1 base from J; junction bases left unmatched: 7. Germline loops: CDR1 LNHDA, CDR2 SQIVND (reference sequence). This CDR3 spans 14 amino acids. The CDR3 loop is CASIKGGTSYEQYF. CDR3 DNA sequence: TGTGCCAGTATAAAAGGGGGCACGTCCTACGAGCAGTACTTC.

The V call is TRBV5-1, the J call TRBJ2-2; D is ambiguous. Trimming left V 0 bases short and J 1 base short, with 7 bases between. Germline V gives CDR1 SGHRS, CDR2 YFSETQ. The CDR3 has 15 amino acids. The CDR3 here is CASSLDYLNTGELFF. CDR3 coding DNA: TGCGCCAGCAGCTTGGACTACCTGAACACCGGGGAGCTGTTTTTT.

The chain is built from TRBV4-2 and TRBJ2-3, with TRBD2 matching 10 bases. CDR3 length: 16 residues. Germline V gene lookup returns CDR1 LGHNA and CDR2 YNFKEQ. With V trimmed by 3 bases and J by 6 bases, 9 bases remained unmatched. CDR3: CASSQGEREGRDTQYF. The CDR3 nucleotides are TGTGCCAGCAGCCAGGGGGAGCGGGAGGGCCGGGATACGCAGTATTTT.

The rearrangement links TRBV28 to TRBJ2-7, with D unresolved. V lost 7 bases and J 2 bases, leaving 12 bases between the germline ends. The CDR3 covers 13 residues. Germline V lookup: CDR1 MDHEN, CDR2 SYDVKM. The CDR3 reads CASKGALTYEQYF. CDR3 bases: TGTGCCAGCAAAGGAGCCCTTACCTACGAGCAGTACTTC.

This clone was detected only once. This chain links TRBV18 with TRBJ2-7; tentative D call: TRBD1 (6 bases). CDR1 and CDR2 (germline): KGHSH, LQKENI. Trimming left V 6 bases short and J 3 bases short, with 18 bases between. The CDR3 has 15 amino acids. For the CDR3, the DNA is TGTGCCAGCTCGCCGGGACCGGACAGAAACTACGAGCAGTACTTC. This codes for CASSPGPDRNYEQYF.

The chain uses TRBV7-3 and TRBJ2-3; TRBD2 matches at 10 bases. CDR1 is SGHTA and CDR2 is FQGTGA in the germline V gene. CDR3 size: 16 residues. Trimming cost V 2 bases and J 4 bases; bases outside gene matches: 6. For the CDR3, the DNA is TGTGCCAGCAGCTTACAAGCGGGAGGGCCAGCAGATACGCAGTATTTT. This encodes CASSLQAGGPADTQYF.

The V gene is TRBV18, the J gene TRBJ2-1, with TRBD2 matching over 14 bases. Germline CDR1 is KGHSH and CDR2 is LQKENI. V shed 4 bases, J shed 6 bases, and the junction held 5 bases outside the gene matches. There are 16 residues in the CDR3. CDR3 loop: CASSRRLAGGTNEQFF. The CDR3, as DNA: TGTGCCAGCTCACGGAGACTAGCGGGAGGGACCAATGAGCAGTTCTTC. The variable domain in full, completed from reference TRBV18 and TRBJ2-1, reads NAGVMQNPRHLVRRRGQEARLRCSPMKGHSHVYWYRQLPEEGLKFMVYLQKENIIDESGMPKERFSAEFPKEGPSILRIQQVVRGDSAAYFCASSRRLAGGTNEQFFGPGTRLTVL.

V gene TRBV27 combines with J gene TRBJ2-2; 13 bases map to TRBD2. The CDR3 covers 17 residues. The V segment lost 5 bases and the J segment 4 bases; nucleotides outside the gene matches: 7. CDR1 and CDR2 (germline): MNHEY, SMNVEV (reference sequence). The CDR3 nucleotides are TGTGCCAGCAGTACCCAAGGACTAGCGGGAGTCACCGGGGAGCTGTTTTTT. Translation: CASSTQGLAGVTGELFF.

The CDR3 DNA sequence: TGTGCCAGTAGTCCCCAGGGGGGGGTTACCGGGGAGCTGTTTTTT. Protein sequence: CASSPQGGVTGELFF. The chain carries TRBV19 and TRBJ2-2, with D perhaps being TRBD1 or TRBD2 (7 bases each). Trimming took 5 bases from V and 5 from J, leaving 15 bases between them. The CDR3 covers 15 residues. The germline CDR1 and CDR2 sequences are LNHDA and SQIVND (reference sequence).

This sequence joins TRBV27 and TRBJ2-1, with 7 bases aligning to TRBD1. The trim removed 0 bases at V and 4 bases at J, leaving 3 bases unmatched. Germline V gene lookup returns CDR1 MNHEY and CDR2 SMNVEV (reference sequence). The CDR3 has 15 amino acids. The CDR3 DNA follows: TGTGCCAGCAGTTTATCGGGACAGACTTACAATGAGCAGTTCTTC. Translating it yields CASSLSGQTYNEQFF.

The CDR3 protein is CASSPRDSFYEQYF. The DNA of the CDR3 is TGTGCCAGCTCACCACGGGACAGTTTCTACGAGCAGTACTTC. V and J are TRBV18 and TRBJ2-7; 7 bases are shared with TRBD1. Germline CDR1 KGHSH, CDR2 LQKENI. The CDR3 sequence is 14 residues long. The J segment lost 3 bases and the V segment lost 1 base, leaving 3 bases of the junction unmatched. Full variable domain (remainder filled in from reference TRBV18 and TRBJ2-7): NAGVMQNPRHLVRRRGQEARLRCSPMKGHSHVYWYRQLPEEGLKFMVYLQKENIIDESGMPKERFSAEFPKEGPSILRIQQVVRGDSAAYFCASSPRDSFYEQYFGPGTRLTVT.

The gene calls are TRBV5-1 and TRBJ1-1; unclear D gene. The CDR3 runs to 15 residues. The V gene's germline CDR1 is SGHRS and CDR2 YFSETQ. The V end was cut by 0 bases, the J end by 4 bases, with 13 bases between. CDR3 residues: CASSLAPSLPTEAFF. In DNA, the CDR3 is TGCGCCAGCAGCTTGGCCCCCAGTTTGCCCACTGAAGCTTTCTTT.

Remarks on this clone: Other DNA sequences in this sample translate to the same CDR3. CDR3 protein: CASSQGYGYTF. For the CDR3, the DNA is TGTGCCAGCAGTCAGGGGTATGGCTACACCTTC. The chain is built from TRBV28 and TRBJ1-2; D perhaps matches TRBD1 (6 bases). The CDR3 extends over 11 amino acids. V was pared by 5 bases and J by 5 bases, with 6 bases between. Looked up from germline, CDR1 is MDHEN and CDR2 is SYDVKM.

This chain joins TRBV10-1 and TRBJ2-2, with TRBD2 matching over 7 bases. Germline loops: CDR1 WNHNN, CDR2 SYGVQD (reference sequence). The CDR3 runs 14 residues. The J segment lost 4 bases and the V segment lost 9 bases, leaving 8 bases of the junction unmatched. The CDR3 here is CARLTSPVTGELFF. CDR3 DNA sequence: TGCGCCAGACTGACTAGCCCGGTCACCGGGGAGCTGTTTTTT.

The chain couples TRBV13 to TRBJ1-3, with D unclear. The CDR3 spans 17 residues. Trimming removed 0 bases at V and 0 bases at J, with 12 bases between. CDR1 and CDR2 from the germline V gene are PRHDT and FYEKMQ (reference sequence). The CDR3 here is CASSLGLRPSSGNTIYF. The CDR3 DNA sequence: TGTGCCAGCAGCTTAGGTCTCCGTCCGTCCTCTGGAAACACCATATATTTT.